Below, 11 T cell receptor beta chains from the same sample are listed, as sequenced in a study of blood T cell repertoires in COVID-19 (TCRdb year 2020). The method behind the library was the immunoSEQ multiplex PCR assay. The source is immuneACCESS, and TCRdb retained only in-frame sequences with V and J called. Part of the clones is not carried over; for the studies checked, unresolved V genes explain less than half of this, and the remainder is unexplained. The sample table records about 300,000 clones; roughly 87% of these occur just once. Over 8% of the sample belongs to the ten largest clones. Sequencing was carried out using peripheral blood. The source of these receptors is a man younger than 35 with active or convalescent COVID-19.

This clone was recorded only once. The genes are TRBV14 and TRBJ2-2; 8 nucleotides agree with TRBD1. Germline loops: CDR1 SGHDN, CDR2 FVKESK. The J segment lost 3 bases and the V segment lost 1 base, leaving 7 bases of the junction unmatched. The CDR3 runs to 17 residues. CDR3 sequence reads: CASSQVTGGSDTGELFF. The CDR3 nucleotides read TGTGCCAGCAGCCAAGTTACAGGGGGGAGTGACACCGGGGAGCTGTTTTTT. Full variable domain (missing parts from reference TRBV14 and TRBJ2-2): EAGVTQFPSHSVIEKGQTVTLRCDPISGHDNLYWYRRVMGKEIKFLLHFVKESKQDESGMPNNRFLAERTGGTYSTLKVQPAELEDSGVYFCASSQVTGGSDTGELFFGEGSRLTVL.

This chain joins TRBV12-5 and TRBJ2-2, with TRBD1 as a possible D gene (6 bases). The CDR3 runs 14 residues. CDR1 and CDR2 from the germline V gene are LGHNT and FRNRAP. V was pared by 4 bases and J by 7 bases, with 13 bases between. The CDR3 DNA reads as TGTGCTAGTGGTTCTCAGGGGTCCCTCGGGGAGCTGTTTTTT. Residues: CASGSQGSLGELFF.

The rearrangement links TRBV5-1 to TRBJ1-1, with 7 bases identical to TRBD1. The CDR3 is made up of 16 amino acids. Looked up from germline, CDR1 is SGHRS and CDR2 is YFSETQ. J was trimmed by 0 bases and V by 4 bases; bases with no gene match: 9. This CDR3 reads CASSLTTGFMNTEAFF. CDR3 DNA sequence: TGCGCCAGCAGCCTAACGACAGGGTTTATGAACACTGAAGCTTTCTTT.

This chain uses TRBV2 with TRBJ2-5; D might be TRBD1 (6 bases). The V end was cut by 3 bases, the J end by 10 bases, with 9 bases between. CDR1 is SNHLY, CDR2 FYNNEI, per germline. The CDR3 extends over 11 amino acids. CDR3 sequence (DNA): TGTGCCAGCAGTGATCCAGGGGTCCAGTACTTC. This codes for CASSDPGVQYF. The whole variable domain, filled in from reference TRBV2 and TRBJ2-5, reads EPEVTQTPSHQVTQMGQEVILRCVPISNHLYFYWYRQILGQKVEFLVSFYNNEISEKSEIFDDQFSVERPDGSNFTLKIRSTKLEDSAMYFCASSDPGVQYFGPGTRLLVL.

The V gene is TRBV4-1, the J gene TRBJ2-7; 7 bases match TRBD1. Trimming cost V 0 bases and J 1 base; bases outside gene matches: 6. Germline CDR1 reads MGHRA; CDR2 reads YSYEKL. The CDR3 runs 16 residues. CDR3 DNA: TGCGCCAGCAGCCAAGATTTGAGGGACAGTTCCTACGAGCAGTACTTC. Its translation: CASSQDLRDSSYEQYF.

J is TRBJ2-1 and V is TRBV10-1, with 9 positions matching TRBD2. The CDR3 is made up of 16 amino acids. Trimming removed 0 bases from V and 6 bases from J; junction bases left unmatched: 6. The germline V gene has CDR1 WNHNN and CDR2 SYGVQD (reference sequence). The CDR3 protein is CASSESVAGGSNEQFF. The CDR3 nucleotides read TGCGCCAGCAGTGAGTCGGTTGCGGGGGGGTCCAATGAGCAGTTCTTC.

This rearrangement joins TRBV18 to TRBJ2-6; 8 bases fit TRBD1. Losses at the gene ends were 3 bases for V and 0 bases for J; bases not matched to a gene: 4. CDR1 and CDR2 from the germline V gene are KGHSH and LQKENI. CDR3 size: 17 residues. CDR3: CASSPGQAYSGANVLTF. The DNA of the CDR3 is TGTGCCAGCTCACCGGGACAGGCATACTCTGGGGCCAACGTCCTGACTTTC.

This CDR3 is CASSGTGDTEAFF. CDR3 nucleotides: TGTGCCAGCAGTGGAACAGGGGACACTGAAGCTTTCTTT. The chain employs TRBV2 and TRBJ1-1, with 7 positions matching TRBD1. The germline V gene encodes CDR1 SNHLY and CDR2 FYNNEI. This CDR3 contains 13 residues. V was pared by 4 bases and J by 3 bases, with 2 bases of the junction left unmatched.

Note on this clone: The same CDR3 arises from other DNA sequences in this sample as well. The rearrangement links TRBV6-5 to TRBJ1-2; 7 bases agree with TRBD1. Looked up from germline, CDR1 is MNHEY and CDR2 is SVGAGI. The CDR3 spans 14 residues. The V gene end was trimmed by 2 bases and the J gene end by 4 bases; junction bases not matched to a gene: 4. CDR3 residues: CASSYRGRGYGYTF. The DNA for the CDR3 is TGTGCCAGCAGTTACAGGGGGCGAGGCTATGGCTACACCTTC.

This clone is a singleton in its sample. The chain combines TRBV10-2 with TRBJ2-3; TRBD1 agrees at 7 bases. V trimming: 5 bases; J trimming: 6 bases; junction bases outside the gene matches: 11. CDR1 and CDR2 from the germline V gene are WSHSY and SAAADI. CDR3 length equals 15 residues. The CDR3 spells CASSFQTGRRDTQYF. CDR3 nucleotides: TGCGCCAGCAGTTTCCAGACAGGGCGGAGGGATACGCAGTATTTT.

The rearrangement joins TRBV27 to TRBJ2-1, with TRBD2 matching 11 bases. The J segment lost 12 bases and the V segment lost 5 bases, leaving 12 bases of the junction unmatched. The CDR3 sequence is 15 residues long. Germline-derived CDR1 and CDR2 are MNHEY and SMNVEV (reference sequence). As DNA, the CDR3 is TGTGCCAGCAGTCCGAGACTAGCGGGGTTCTTCGGGCAGTTCTTC. This encodes CASSPRLAGFFGQFF.